The present T cell receptor (beta chain) was sequenced within a study of cytomegalovirus exposure and HLA in healthy donors. Use of 60 Vbeta and 13 Jbeta primers characterized the PCR. Profiled with immunoSEQ multiplex PCR; TCRdb holds only in-frame clones, not every one. Among about 200,000 clones listed, 82% were seen once. This clone has a single count. The germline CDR1 and CDR2 sequences are SQVTM and ANQGSEA. Trimming stripped 0 bases from V and 4 bases from J, with 15 bases between. CDR3 length: 15 residues. This chain connects TRBV29-1 to TRBJ1-2; TRBD1 is a possible D gene (6 bases). Sequencing was carried out using PBMCs. The receptor was isolated from a woman in her forties or fifties in good health and CMV-seropositive. CDR3 protein: CSVEEFGGGGYGYTF. The CDR3 DNA sequence: TGCAGCGTTGAAGAGTTTGGGGGAGGGGGCTATGGCTACACCTTC.